A selection of T cell receptor beta chains follows, all from one sample in a study of shared T cell receptors in the human thymus. Repertoires were generated with immunoSEQ multiplex PCR, while TCRdb's copy carries only in-frame clones and drops some. The sample shows approximately 760,000 clones, 70% to 90% of them seen only once. The same sample was also studied in work on human thymus T cells.

The sequencing sample was made of thymocytes. Receptors were obtained from a girl under three years old with a congenital heart defect. Each CDR3 is given with its conserved first and last residue. The D gene is left open where the match is weak. The size field is filled for only some rows; it gives once, few, many or a size class.

TRBJ1-1 | TRBV7-6 | once | TRBD1 | CASSAPGQLNTEAFF | TGTGCCAGCAGCGCGCCGGGACAGCTGAACACTGAAGCTTTCTTT
TRBJ2-7 | TRBV7-5 | . | . | CARSASGGYYEQYF | TGTGCCAGAAGCGCTAGCGGGGGATACTACGAGCAGTACTTC
TRBJ1-2 | TRBV27 | few | . | CASSRTGSYYGYTF | TGTGCCAGCAGTCGGACCGGGAGCTACTATGGCTACACCTTC
TRBJ2-1 | TRBV7-9 | . | TRBD2 | CASSLSSGGAGSYNEQFF | TGTGCCAGCAGCTTGAGTAGCGGGGGGGCTGGTTCCTACAATGAGCAGTTCTTC
TRBJ1-1 | TRBV19 | . | TRBD1 | CASSVDRGNTEAFF | TGTGCCAGTAGTGTGGACAGGGGGAACACTGAAGCTTTCTTT
TRBJ2-7 | TRBV6-1 | . | TRBD2 | CASLRTSGEQYF | TGTGCCAGCCTTAGGACTAGCGGCGAGCAGTACTTC
TRBJ1-3 | TRBV2 | . | . | CAGEGESGNTIYF | TGTGCCGGAGAAGGGGAATCTGGAAACACCATATATTTT
TRBJ1-4 | TRBV7-9 | . | . | CASSLSPEGGDEKLFF | TGTGCCAGCAGCCTAAGCCCCGAGGGAGGGGATGAAAAACTGTTTTTT
TRBJ1-2 | TRBV4-1 | once | . | CASSQKTDYYGYTF | TGCGCCAGCAGCCAAAAGACAGATTACTATGGCTACACCTTC
TRBJ1-2 | TRBV6-1 | . | . | CVSNIGGPPYGYTF | TGTGTCAGCAACATAGGGGGACCCCCCTATGGCTACACCTTC
TRBJ2-3 | TRBV4-1 | . | TRBD2 | CASSRSAPSGGRGGADTQYF | TGCGCCAGCAGCCGTAGTGCACCTAGCGGGGGGCGGGGCGGGGCAGATACGCAGTATTTT
TRBJ1-6 | TRBV6-6 | . | . | CASSYSEGRSPLHF | TGTGCCAGCAGTTACTCGGAGGGAAGGTCACCCCTCCACTTT
TRBJ1-1 | TRBV28 | few | TRBD1 | CASHPDRVGMNTEAFF | TGTGCCAGTCATCCCGACAGGGTGGGCATGAACACTGAAGCTTTCTTT
TRBJ2-3 | TRBV5-1 | . | . | CASSPIGGAGTQYF | TGCGCCAGCAGCCCTATCGGAGGGGCAGGTACGCAGTATTTT
TRBJ1-6 | TRBV7-9 | . | . | CASSVEGANSPLHF | TGTGCCAGCAGCGTCGAGGGAGCCAATTCACCCCTCCACTTT
TRBJ2-7 | TRBV28 | . | TRBD2 | CASSFTSGGAIHEQYF | TGTGCCAGCAGTTTTACTAGCGGGGGGGCCATTCACGAGCAGTACTTC
TRBJ1-6 | TRBV5-1 | few | . | CASSFTDNSPLHF | TGCGCCAGCAGCTTCACTGATAATTCACCCCTCCACTTT
TRBJ2-5 | TRBV25-1 | . | TRBD1 | CASSADRPEETQYF | TGTGCCAGCAGCGCGGACAGGCCTGAAGAGACCCAGTACTTC
TRBJ2-5 | TRBV11-1 | . | TRBD2 | CASSSSGAQETQYF | TGTGCCAGCAGCTCTAGCGGGGCCCAAGAGACCCAGTACTTC
TRBJ2-3 | TRBV4-1 | . | TRBD2 | CASSQAVRAGNNTDTQYF | TGCGCCAGCAGCCAAGCCGTACGAGCGGGGAACAATACAGATACGCAGTATTTT
TRBJ1-3 | TRBV5-6 | . | . | CASSLDLGRGGNTIYF | TGTGCCAGCAGCTTGGATTTGGGGCGAGGTGGAAACACCATATATTTT
TRBJ2-3 | TRBV11-2 | . | TRBD2 | CASSLSRLAGFPTDTQYF | TGTGCCAGCAGCTTATCTCGACTAGCGGGGTTTCCCACAGATACGCAGTATTTT
TRBJ1-1 | TRBV6-5 | . | TRBD1 | CASSYRGPNNTEAFF | TGTGCCAGCAGTTACAGGGGGCCAAACAACACTGAAGCTTTCTTT
TRBJ1-4 | TRBV2 | . | TRBD1 | CASRGTGWSEKLFF | TGTGCCAGCAGGGGGACAGGATGGAGTGAAAAACTGTTTTTT
TRBJ2-1 | TRBV5-1 | few | . | CASSLARPPVLYNEQFF | TGCGCCAGCAGCTTGGCGCGGCCGCCAGTTCTCTACAATGAGCAGTTCTTC
TRBJ2-1 | TRBV5-1 | once | TRBD2 | CASSYLAGASYNEQFF | TGCGCCAGCAGCTACCTAGCGGGGGCCTCCTACAATGAGCAGTTCTTC
TRBJ2-1 | TRBV6-6 | . | . | CASSPPVRLRDEQFF | TGTGCCAGCAGCCCCCCGGTAAGACTTCGGGATGAGCAGTTCTTC
TRBJ1-4 | TRBV11-3 | . | TRBD1 | CAGRQGEYTNEKLFF | TGTGCCGGCAGACAGGGGGAATATACTAATGAAAAACTGTTTTTT
TRBJ1-2 | TRBV7-9 | . | TRBD1 | CASSPTGGWDGYTF | TGTGCCAGCAGCCCGACAGGGGGGTGGGATGGCTACACCTTC
TRBJ1-1 | TRBV4-3 | . | . | CASSLRPVRDSRDTEAFF | TGCGCCAGCAGCCTACGGCCCGTGCGGGACTCCCGGGACACTGAAGCTTTCTTT
TRBJ1-1 | TRBV6-1 | . | TRBD1 | CASSVRQGSGTEAFF | TGTGCCAGCAGTGTCAGACAGGGCTCGGGCACTGAAGCTTTCTTT
TRBJ1-3 | TRBV29-1 | . | . | CSVETGSGNTIYF | TGCAGCGTTGAGACCGGGTCTGGAAACACCATATATTTT
TRBJ1-1 | TRBV10-3 | . | TRBD1 | CAISEWDRTVSYTEAFF | TGTGCCATCAGTGAGTGGGACAGGACTGTTAGCTACACTGAAGCTTTCTTT
TRBJ2-7 | TRBV6-1 | once | TRBD1 | CASSPGQETYEQYF | TGTGCCAGCAGTCCCGGACAGGAGACCTACGAGCAGTACTTC
TRBJ2-3 | TRBV11-2 | . | . | CASSSVGGVWVDTQYF | TGTGCCAGCAGCTCGGTGGGCGGGGTATGGGTAGATACGCAGTATTTT
TRBJ1-6 | TRBV5-1 | . | . | CASSRSPANSPLHF | TGCGCCAGCAGCCGATCGCCAGCGAATTCACCCCTCCACTTT
TRBJ2-4 | TRBV5-5 | . | TRBD1 | CASSLLRQGAAKNIQYF | TGTGCCAGCAGCCTCCTCCGACAGGGGGCGGCCAAAAACATTCAGTACTTC
TRBJ2-4 | TRBV5-1 | . | TRBD1 | CASCGGTGKGNIQYF | TGCGCCAGCTGTGGGGGGACAGGGAAAGGAAACATTCAGTACTTC
TRBJ1-4 | TRBV6-1 | . | TRBD1 | CASNGQGSEKLFF | TGTGCCAGCAACGGACAGGGGTCGGAAAAACTGTTTTTT
TRBJ2-5 | TRBV4-1 | . | TRBD1 | CASSHQTGVGETQYF | TGCGCCAGCAGCCACCAGACAGGGGTCGGGGAGACCCAGTACTTC
TRBJ1-2 | TRBV19 | . | TRBD1 | CASSIKRGPSYGYTF | TGTGCCAGTAGTATAAAGAGGGGGCCCAGCTATGGCTACACCTTC